This TCR beta chain was documented in a study of a mutant IDH1 vaccine in newly diagnosed glioma. Study at large: Commencement of vaccination occurred 4-6 weeks following radiotherapy alone, or concurrently with temozolomide cycles.

The V end lost 4 bases, the J end lost 1 base, and 9 bases lay between the germline ends. CDR3 length equals 15 residues. CDR1 SGHTS and CDR2 YDEGEE come from the germline V gene. The time point denotes: week 35, safety follow-up. Alongside topical imiquimod, each dose of vaccine comprised 300 ug of mutant IDH1 20-mer peptide. Measured with immunoSEQ multiplex PCR; TCRdb has only the in-frame clones, and not every one. In the table there are approximately 66,000 clones, less than 90% of which are singletons. Comments on this clone: Its antigen is unidentified.

The chain employs TRBV5-8 and TRBJ2-6; the D gene is possibly TRBD1 (5 bases). The TCR sequence derives from a man aged 25-45 years with glioma. Sample: PBMCs, taken from a glioma patient whose treatment included an IDH1 peptide vaccine. CDR3 region: CASSRQLSGANVLTF. The CDR3 nucleotides are TGTGCCAGCAGCCGACAGCTTTCTGGGGCCAACGTCCTGACTTTC.